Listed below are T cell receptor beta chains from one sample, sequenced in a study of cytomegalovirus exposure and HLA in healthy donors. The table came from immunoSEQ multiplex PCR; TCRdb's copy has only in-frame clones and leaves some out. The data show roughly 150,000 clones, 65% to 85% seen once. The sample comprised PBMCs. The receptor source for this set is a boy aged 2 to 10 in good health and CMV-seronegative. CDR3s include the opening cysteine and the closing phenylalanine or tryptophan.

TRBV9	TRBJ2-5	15	CASSVDSSHQETQYF
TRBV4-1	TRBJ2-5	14	CASSGQGLGETQYF
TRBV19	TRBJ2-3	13	CASLRRGADTQYF
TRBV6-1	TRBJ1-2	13	CASSGGGFSGYTF
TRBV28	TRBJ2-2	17	CASSSPIPGLGSGELFF
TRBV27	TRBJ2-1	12	CASSGGTGAQFF
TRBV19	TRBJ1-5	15	CASRIDRGGNQPQHF
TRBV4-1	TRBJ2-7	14	CASSQGLRHYEQYF
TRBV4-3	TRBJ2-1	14	CASSQDNVADEQFF
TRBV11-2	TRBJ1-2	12	CASSPSGYGYTF
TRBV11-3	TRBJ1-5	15	CASSFWADSNQPQHF
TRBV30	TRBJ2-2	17	CAWSVRIGTGNTGELFF
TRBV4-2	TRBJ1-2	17	CASSQTGGGTGVYGYTF
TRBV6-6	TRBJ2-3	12	CASSYAGDTQYF
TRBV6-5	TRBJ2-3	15	CASSSGGASTDTQYF
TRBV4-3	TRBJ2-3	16	CASSQDGQGAKDTQYF
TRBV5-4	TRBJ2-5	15	CASSLDPSGAETQYF
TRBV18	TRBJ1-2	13	CASSPGQGIGYTF
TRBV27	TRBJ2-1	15	CATMRQGANYNEQFF
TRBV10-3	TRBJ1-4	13	CAIRDSTNEKLFF
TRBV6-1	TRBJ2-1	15	CASRPTSGGNNEQFF
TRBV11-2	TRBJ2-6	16	CASSLEGVGGANVLTF
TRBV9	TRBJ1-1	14	CASSATTVNTEAFF
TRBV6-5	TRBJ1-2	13	CASSYSGGGSYTF
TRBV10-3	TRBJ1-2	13	CAIQLTGGYGYTF
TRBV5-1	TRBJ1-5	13	CASSLDGNQPQHF
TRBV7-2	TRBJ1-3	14	CASSTTVNGNTIYF
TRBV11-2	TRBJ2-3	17	CASSPTQLAGGTDTQYF
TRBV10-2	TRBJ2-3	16	CASSEFRGENTDTQYF
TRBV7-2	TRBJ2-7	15	CASSPYRASSYEQYF
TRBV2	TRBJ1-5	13	CASNDRGLQPQHF
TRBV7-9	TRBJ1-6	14	CASSPRVLNSPLHF
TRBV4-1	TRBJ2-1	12	CASSQPAGEQFF
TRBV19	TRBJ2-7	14	CASSIAPKLGEQYF
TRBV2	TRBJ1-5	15	CASSDRDRAYQPQHF
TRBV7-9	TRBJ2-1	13	CASSPFGGNEQFF
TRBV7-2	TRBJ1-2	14	CASSLDRTNYGYTF
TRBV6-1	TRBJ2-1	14	CASSAGLASDEQFF
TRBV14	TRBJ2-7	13	CASSQDLQGEQYF
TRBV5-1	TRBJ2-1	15	CASSLVGDWDNEQFF
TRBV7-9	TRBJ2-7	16	CASSLAVTGRMYEQYF
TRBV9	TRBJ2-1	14	CASSVGDYSYEQFF
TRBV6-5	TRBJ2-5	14	CASSYSGRQETQYF
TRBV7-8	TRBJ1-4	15	CASSSATGWNEKLFF
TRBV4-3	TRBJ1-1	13	CASSQGRGTEAFF
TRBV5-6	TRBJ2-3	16	CASSLVAGQPTDTQYF
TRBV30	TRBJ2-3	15	CAWTFGSRGTDTQYF
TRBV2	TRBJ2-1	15	CASRSSVSSYNEQFF
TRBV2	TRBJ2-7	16	CASSEEASGAGEEQYF
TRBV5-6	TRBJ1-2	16	CASSLALNRDGYGYTF